This TCR beta chain was sequenced for a study of cytomegalovirus exposure and HLA in healthy donors. Study results and caveats: Analysis performed later showed TCR beta chains linked to HLA being more clonally expanded than equally common others. As was reported, the classifier diagnosed cytomegalovirus status with high specificity and sensitivity. Researchers had no immune exposure information except CMV serostatus available.

At the time of sampling, donors were nominally healthy, though unrecorded immune exposures were likely. Trimming took off 9 bases at V and 0 bases at J, with 19 bases between the two ends. CDR1 is LNHDA and CDR2 is SQIVND in the germline V gene (reference sequence). The CDR3 spans 16 residues. Worth noting for this clone: The antigen is unknown.

Amplification used 60 Vbeta primers and 13 Jbeta primers. Using immunoSEQ multiplex PCR, the repertoire was profiled, and TCRdb retains in-frame clones only, with some absent. The sample has 77,000 or so clones, roughly 80% seen once. What was sequenced was PBMCs. V is TRBV19 and J is TRBJ2-3; tentative D call: TRBD1 (6 bases). The TCR originated in a middle-aged woman in good health and CMV-seronegative. The CDR3 here is CASSWGPGASTDTQYF. The DNA for the CDR3 is TGTGCCAGCTCCTGGGGCCCAGGGGCGAGCACAGATACGCAGTATTTT.